Following are 5 T cell receptor beta chains from one sample sequenced in a study of cytomegalovirus exposure and HLA in healthy donors. The study ran its PCR with 60 Vbeta and 13 Jbeta primers. Sequenced by immunoSEQ multiplex PCR; TCRdb stores in-frame clones only, minus some. This table holds approximately 150,000 clones, under 80% found once. Sequencing was performed on PBMCs. These receptors were collected from a middle-aged man in good health and CMV-seronegative.

The rearrangement joins TRBV30 to TRBJ2-5, with D possibly matching TRBD1 (6 bases). The J call may not be correct, given that the DNA end is closer to TRBJ2-7. The CDR3 consists of 13 residues. CDR1 GTSNPN and CDR2 SVGIG come from the germline V gene (reference sequence). The CDR3 sequence: CAWIGQIPYEQYF. The CDR3 bases are TGTGCCTGGATCGGACAGATTCCCTACGAGCAGTACTTC.

V gene TRBV30 combines with J gene TRBJ1-6; tentatively, D is TRBD1 (6 bases). This CDR3 has 16 amino acids. V was pared by 4 bases and J by 9 bases, with 22 bases between. CDR1 and CDR2 (germline): GTSNPN, SVGIG (reference sequence). CDR3 bases: TGTGCCTGGATTTCGGATTACAGGGTCCGGGGTTCACCCCTCCACTTT. Residues: CAWISDYRVRGSPLHF.

This clone appeared a few times. The J gene is TRBJ2-2, the V gene TRBV29-1; 9 nucleotides align to TRBD1. Looked up from germline, CDR1 is SQVTM and CDR2 is ANQGSEA. The CDR3 runs to 13 residues. V lost 6 bases to trimming and J lost 7 bases; unmatched junction nucleotides: 6. The CDR3 loop is CSVGGTGYGELFF. The CDR3 nucleotides read TGCAGCGTGGGAGGGACAGGGTACGGGGAGCTGTTTTTT.

The chain has TRBV19 and TRBJ1-1; no reliable D call. The V gene's germline CDR1 is LNHDA and CDR2 SQIVND (reference sequence). The CDR3 runs 12 residues. V lost 1 base to trimming and J lost 7 bases, with 7 bases between them. The CDR3 reads CASSIGRIEAFF. CDR3 nucleotide sequence: TGTGCCAGTAGTATAGGCAGGATTGAAGCTTTCTTT.

This rearrangement joins TRBV2 to TRBJ2-3, with a tentative D call TRBD2 (6 bases). This CDR3 is 15 amino acids long. Germline assignment: CDR1 SNHLY and CDR2 FYNNEI. Trimming removed 7 bases at V and 0 bases at J, with 14 bases between. In DNA form, the CDR3 reads TGTGCCAGCATCCTGGGAGGTTTTAGCACAGATACGCAGTATTTT. The encoded protein is CASILGGFSTDTQYF.